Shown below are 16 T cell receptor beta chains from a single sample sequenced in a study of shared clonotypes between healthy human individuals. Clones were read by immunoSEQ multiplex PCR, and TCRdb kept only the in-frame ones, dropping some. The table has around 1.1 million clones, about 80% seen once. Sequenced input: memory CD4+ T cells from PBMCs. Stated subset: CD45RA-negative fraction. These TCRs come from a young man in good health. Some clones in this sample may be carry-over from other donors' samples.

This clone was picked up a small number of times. CDR3 loop: CASIHLAGGSEQFF. The CDR3 DNA reads TGTGCCAGCATCCATTTAGCGGGAGGGTCGGAGCAGTTCTTC. V gene TRBV27 combines with J gene TRBJ2-1, with TRBD2 identical over 11 bases. Germline assignment: CDR1 MNHEY and CDR2 SMNVEV (reference sequence). V lost 7 bases, J lost 10 bases, and 9 bases stayed unmatched. The CDR3 contains 14 residues.

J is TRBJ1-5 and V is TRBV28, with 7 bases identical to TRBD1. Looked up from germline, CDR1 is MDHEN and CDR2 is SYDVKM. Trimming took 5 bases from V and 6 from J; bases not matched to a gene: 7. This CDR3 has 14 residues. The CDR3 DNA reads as TGTGCCAGCAGTCCCCCCGGACAGGTTCAGCCCCAGCATTTT. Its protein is CASSPPGQVQPQHF.

The CDR3 nucleotides are TGTGCCAGCAGTCCCCGGTCCTTGAACACCGGGGAGCTGTTTTTT. The encoded protein is CASSPRSLNTGELFF. This rearrangement joins TRBV27 to TRBJ2-2; D is undetermined. Germline V gene data show CDR1 as MNHEY and CDR2 as SMNVEV (reference sequence). This CDR3 spans 15 amino acids. V shed 5 bases and J shed 1 base, with 11 bases lying between them.

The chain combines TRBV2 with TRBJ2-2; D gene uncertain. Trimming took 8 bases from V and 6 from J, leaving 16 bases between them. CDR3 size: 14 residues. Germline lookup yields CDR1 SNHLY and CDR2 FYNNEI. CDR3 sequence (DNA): TGTGCCAGCGGTTGGATCCTACCGGCCGGGGAGCTGTTTTTT. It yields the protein CASGWILPAGELFF. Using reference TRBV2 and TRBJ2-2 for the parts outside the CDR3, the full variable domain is EPEVTQTPSHQVTQMGQEVILRCVPISNHLYFYWYRQILGQKVEFLVSFYNNEISEKSEIFDDQFSVERPDGSNFTLKIRSTKLEDSAMYFCASGWILPAGELFFGEGSRLTVL.

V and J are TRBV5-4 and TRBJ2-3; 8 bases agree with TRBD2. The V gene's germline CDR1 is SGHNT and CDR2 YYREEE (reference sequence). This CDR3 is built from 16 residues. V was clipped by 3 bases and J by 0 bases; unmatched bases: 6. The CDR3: CASSSPLAGSTDTQYF. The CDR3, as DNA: TGTGCCAGCAGCTCCCCCCTAGCGGGTAGCACAGATACGCAGTATTTT.

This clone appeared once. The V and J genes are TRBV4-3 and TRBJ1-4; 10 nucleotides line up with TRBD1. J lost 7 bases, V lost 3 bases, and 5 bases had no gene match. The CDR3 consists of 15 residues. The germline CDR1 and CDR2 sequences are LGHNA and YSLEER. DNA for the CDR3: TGCGCCAGCAGCCACAGACAGGGGGCTGTTGAAAAACTGTTTTTT. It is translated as CASSHRQGAVEKLFF.

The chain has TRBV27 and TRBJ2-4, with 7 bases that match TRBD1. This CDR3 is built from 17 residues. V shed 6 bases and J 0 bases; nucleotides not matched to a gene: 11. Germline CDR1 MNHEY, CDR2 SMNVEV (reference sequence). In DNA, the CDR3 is TGTGCCAGCAGGACCACCTACCGGGACAGAGCCAAAAACATTCAGTACTTC. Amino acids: CASRTTYRDRAKNIQYF.

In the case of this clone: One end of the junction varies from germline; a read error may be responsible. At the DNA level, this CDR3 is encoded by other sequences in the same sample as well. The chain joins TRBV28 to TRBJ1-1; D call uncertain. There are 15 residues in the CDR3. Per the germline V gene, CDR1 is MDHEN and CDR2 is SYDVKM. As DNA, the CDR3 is TGTGCCAGTAGTTTATTCACGGAGGTGAACACTGAAGCTTTCTTT. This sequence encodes CASSLFTEVNTEAFF.

The CDR3 region is CASSRGALSYEQYF. The CDR3 region has the DNA TGTGCCAGCAGTCGGGGCGCATTGTCCTACGAGCAGTACTTC. V and J are TRBV9 and TRBJ2-7; D is perhaps TRBD1 or TRBD2 (5 bases each). Germline V lookup: CDR1 SGDLS, CDR2 YYNGEE. The CDR3 covers 14 residues. Trimming took off 5 bases at V and 1 base at J, with 13 bases between the two ends.

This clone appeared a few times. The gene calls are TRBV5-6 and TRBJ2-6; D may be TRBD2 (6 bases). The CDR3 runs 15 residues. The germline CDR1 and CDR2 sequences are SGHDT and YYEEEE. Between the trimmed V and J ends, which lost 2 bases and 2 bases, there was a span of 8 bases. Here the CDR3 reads CASSLRGAGANVLTF. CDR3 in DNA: TGTGCCAGCAGCTTACGCGGGGCTGGGGCCAACGTCCTGACTTTC.

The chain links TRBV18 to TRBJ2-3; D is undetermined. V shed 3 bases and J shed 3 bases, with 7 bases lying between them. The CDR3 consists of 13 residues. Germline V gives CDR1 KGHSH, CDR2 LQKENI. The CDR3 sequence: CASSPGRTDTQYF. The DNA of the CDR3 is TGTGCCAGCTCACCCGGACGGACAGATACGCAGTATTTT.

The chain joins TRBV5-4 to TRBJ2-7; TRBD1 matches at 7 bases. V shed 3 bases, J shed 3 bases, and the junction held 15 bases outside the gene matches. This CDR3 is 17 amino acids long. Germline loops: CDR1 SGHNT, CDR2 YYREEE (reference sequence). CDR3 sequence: CASSSPGGSGRFYEQYF. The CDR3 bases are TGTGCCAGCAGCTCCCCAGGGGGATCGGGGCGGTTCTACGAGCAGTACTTC.

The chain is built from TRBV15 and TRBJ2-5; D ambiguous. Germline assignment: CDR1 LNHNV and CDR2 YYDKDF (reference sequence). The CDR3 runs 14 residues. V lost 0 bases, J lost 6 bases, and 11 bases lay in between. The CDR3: CATSRERETKTQYF. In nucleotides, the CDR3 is TGTGCCACCAGCAGAGAACGTGAAACCAAGACCCAGTACTTC.

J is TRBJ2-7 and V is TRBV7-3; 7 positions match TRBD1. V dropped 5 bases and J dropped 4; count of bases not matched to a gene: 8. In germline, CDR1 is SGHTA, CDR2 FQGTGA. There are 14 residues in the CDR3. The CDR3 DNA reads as TGTGCCAGCAGCCCCCGGGACAGCAGTTACGAGCAGTACTTC. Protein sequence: CASSPRDSSYEQYF. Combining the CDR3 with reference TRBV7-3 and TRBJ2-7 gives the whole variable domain GAGVSQTPSNKVTEKGKYVELRCDPISGHTALYWYRQSLGQGPEFLIYFQGTGAADDSGLPNDRFFAVRPEGSVSTLKIQRTERGDSAVYLCASSPRDSSYEQYFGPGTRLTVT.

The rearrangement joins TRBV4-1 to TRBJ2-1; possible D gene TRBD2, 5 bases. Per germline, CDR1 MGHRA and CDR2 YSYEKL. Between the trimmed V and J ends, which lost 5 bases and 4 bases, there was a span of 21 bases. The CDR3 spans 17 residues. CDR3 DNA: TGCGCCAGCAGCTTCAACCCGAGGGCCCCCAGGTACAATGAGCAGTTCTTC. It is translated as CASSFNPRAPRYNEQFF.

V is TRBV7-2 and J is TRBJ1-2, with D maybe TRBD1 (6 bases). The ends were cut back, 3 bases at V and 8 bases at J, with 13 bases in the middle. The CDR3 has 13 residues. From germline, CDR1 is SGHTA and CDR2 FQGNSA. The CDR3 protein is CASSLSRGGGYTF. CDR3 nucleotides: TGTGCCAGCAGCTTGAGCAGAGGGGGAGGCTACACCTTC.